The sequence of this T cell receptor beta chain was determined in a study of T cell responses to AZD1222 COVID-19 vaccine. Germline CDR1 reads SNHLY; CDR2 reads FYNNEI. This CDR3 has 15 residues. Trimming removed 2 bases at V and 4 bases at J, with 11 bases between. Sequencing used immunoSEQ multiplex PCR; TCRdb keeps in-frame clones, though not all of them. In the table there are roughly 120,000 clones, 70% to 90% of which are singletons. Points on this clone: The antigen is not known.

Study results and limitations: It should be noted that donors were predominantly white British and more often female, and clonal diversity was possibly underestimated. Vaccine-associated CD4 TCRs spanned spike, dominant at 160-218 and 743-854.

J is TRBJ2-2 and V is TRBV2; perhaps TRBD2 as D (6 bases). This sequence originates from an adult in good health. Sequencing was performed on peripheral blood, taken on day 0 of AZD1222 vaccination. CDR3 nucleotide sequence: TGTGCCAGCAGTGAACAGGGACTGGGCACCGGGGAGCTGTTTTTT. It codes for CASSEQGLGTGELFF.